A single sample is the source of the 27 T cell receptor beta chains below, sequenced in a study of blood T cell repertoires in COVID-19. Profiled with immunoSEQ multiplex PCR; TCRdb holds only in-frame clones, not every one. This table holds about 110,000 clones, approximately 83% found once. The material sequenced was peripheral blood. The receptors were sampled from a woman between 65 and 79 years old with acute or convalescent COVID-19.

The chain is built from TRBV2 and TRBJ1-5, with a tentative D call TRBD1 (5 bases). The CDR3 has 15 residues. V was pared by 4 bases and J by 5 bases, with 15 bases between. Germline V gene data show CDR1 as SNHLY and CDR2 as FYNNEI. The CDR3: CASSGFARGDQPQHF. The CDR3 DNA reads TGTGCCAGCAGTGGATTTGCTAGGGGCGATCAGCCCCAGCATTTT.

The rearrangement uses TRBV27 and TRBJ2-6, with 10 bases that match TRBD1. Germline V gene data show CDR1 as MNHEY and CDR2 as SMNVEV (reference sequence). The CDR3 extends over 18 amino acids. With 5 bases clipped from V and 2 bases from J, the junction kept 9 bases outside the gene matches. CDR3 bases: TGTGCCAGCAGTCTTCACCCGGGACAGGGGACTGGGGCCAACGTCCTGACTTTC. Protein sequence: CASSLHPGQGTGANVLTF.

This chain uses TRBV28 with TRBJ1-6, with 8 bases matching TRBD1. This CDR3 has 15 residues. Germline lookup yields CDR1 MDHEN and CDR2 SYDVKM. Germline trimming cut 3 bases from V and 7 bases from J; bases unmatched to any gene: 5. The CDR3 DNA reads TGTGCCAGCAGTTTGGGGGGACAGGCGAATTCACCCCTCCACTTT. Protein sequence: CASSLGGQANSPLHF.

This chain links TRBV15 with TRBJ1-2; 7 bases match TRBD1. CDR3 length: 16 residues. Germline V CDR1 and CDR2: LNHNV, YYDKDF (reference sequence). V lost 0 bases to trimming and J lost 3 bases; unmatched junction nucleotides: 7. CDR3 nucleotides: TGTGCCACCAGCAGAGAGAGGTCAGGGGGAGACTATGGCTACACCTTC. Residues: CATSRERSGGDYGYTF.

The chain is built from TRBV7-2 and TRBJ2-3; 7 bases align to TRBD2. V trimming: 0 bases; J trimming: 4 bases; junction bases outside the gene matches: 4. Germline CDR1 and CDR2: SGHTA and FQGNSA. The CDR3 length is 15 residues. The CDR3 DNA follows: TGTGCCAGCAGCTTAGCCAACGGACTAGCAGATACGCAGTATTTT. This translates into CASSLANGLADTQYF.

The J gene is TRBJ1-4, the V gene TRBV4-3; D gene ambiguous. The germline gives CDR1 LGHNA, CDR2 YSLEER. V lost 1 base, J lost 0 bases, and 12 bases lay in between. This CDR3 has 17 residues. CDR3 residues: CASSQGREAATNEKLFF. The CDR3 DNA is TGCGCCAGCAGCCAAGGGCGTGAGGCGGCAACTAATGAAAAACTGTTTTTT.

V and J are TRBV24-1 and TRBJ2-3; tentative D call: TRBD1 (8 bases). This CDR3 comprises 17 residues. Germline values: CDR1 KGHDR, CDR2 SFDVKD. Trimming took 3 bases from V and 3 from J, leaving 18 bases between them. CDR3: CATSDRTGQGGTDTQYF. DNA of the CDR3: TGTGCCACCAGTGATCGGACCGGACAGGGAGGGACAGATACGCAGTATTTT.

The J gene is TRBJ1-2, the V gene TRBV6-1, with 7 bases identical to TRBD1. V lost 4 bases, J lost 8 bases, and 7 bases stayed unmatched. CDR1 is MNHNS and CDR2 is SASEGT in the germline V gene. This CDR3 is built from 13 residues. CDR3 loop: CASSGRGGLGYTF. DNA for the CDR3: TGTGCCAGCAGTGGTAGAGGGGGCTTGGGCTACACCTTC.

The chain combines TRBV2 with TRBJ1-2, with 9 bases lining up with TRBD1. CDR1 is SNHLY and CDR2 is FYNNEI in the germline V gene. CDR3 length: 14 amino acids. The trim removed 1 base at V and 10 bases at J, leaving 7 bases unmatched. The DNA of the CDR3 is TGTGCCAGCAGTGAAGATTGGACAGGGGCCTTCTACACCTTC. This translates into CASSEDWTGAFYTF.

This clone has a single count. V gene TRBV10-3 combines with J gene TRBJ1-2, with no clear D. The CDR3 covers 13 residues. Germline-derived CDR1 and CDR2 are ENHRY and SYGVKD. V lost 5 bases, J lost 8 bases, and 15 bases lay in between. In nucleotides, the CDR3 is TGTGCCATCAGTCAGAACGACATGGCCGGCTACACCTTC. It yields the protein CAISQNDMAGYTF.

The chain carries TRBV11-2 and TRBJ1-6; a possible D gene is TRBD1 (6 bases). Germline V CDR1 and CDR2: SGHAT, FQNNGV. This CDR3 region has 15 residues. V was trimmed by 5 bases and J by 10 bases, leaving 18 bases between them. The CDR3 loop is CASSRYRVSESPLHF. The CDR3, as DNA: TGTGCCAGCAGCAGGTACAGGGTATCGGAATCACCCCTCCACTTT.

This clone has more than one count but fewer than ten. This specimen includes other DNA sequences encoding the same CDR3. This sequence joins TRBV29-1 and TRBJ1-2; no clear D gene. Trimming stripped 4 bases from V and 1 base from J, with 7 bases between. CDR3 length: 12 amino acids. Looked up from germline, CDR1 is SQVTM and CDR2 is ANQGSEA. CDR3 in DNA: TGCAGCGTTGCGGGAAGTAACTATGGCTACACCTTC. Translating gives CSVAGSNYGYTF.

The chain uses TRBV11-2 and TRBJ1-2; 7 positions agree with TRBD1. This CDR3 contains 13 residues. Trimming at V came to 5 bases and at J to 3 bases, leaving 3 bases not matched to a gene. Germline loops: CDR1 SGHAT, CDR2 FQNNGV. CDR3 sequence reads: CASSPGTDYGYTF. CDR3 sequence (DNA): TGTGCCAGCAGCCCTGGGACAGACTATGGCTACACCTTC.

This chain uses TRBV27 with TRBJ1-5; 8 nucleotides match TRBD1. The V segment lost 5 bases and the J segment 4 bases; nucleotides outside the gene matches: 7. The CDR3 is 15 residues long. Germline V CDR1 and CDR2: MNHEY, SMNVEV (reference sequence). The CDR3 reads CASSLRTGSNQPQHF. The CDR3 DNA reads as TGTGCCAGCAGTCTCCGGACAGGGTCGAATCAGCCCCAGCATTTT.

The chain is built from TRBV3-1 (or the pseudogene TRBV3-2) and TRBJ2-4; 11 nucleotides line up with TRBD2. The CDR3 is made up of 20 amino acids. Germline V gives CDR1 LGHDT, CDR2 YNNKEL (reference sequence). V shed 4 bases and J 8 bases; nucleotides not matched to a gene: 22. The CDR3 is CASSRPGRFSGGGVVDIQYF. The DNA for the CDR3 is TGTGCCAGCAGCCGCCCGGGGAGGTTTAGCGGGGGGGGAGTGGTGGACATTCAGTACTTC.

The rearrangement uses TRBV7-2 and TRBJ1-1; 8 nucleotides line up with TRBD1. Germline trimming cut 4 bases from V and 1 base from J; bases unmatched to any gene: 2. Germline CDR1 and CDR2: SGHTA and FQGNSA. The CDR3 consists of 14 residues. CDR3 loop: CASSYRGGNTEAFF. CDR3 DNA sequence: TGTGCCAGCAGCTACAGGGGGGGGAACACTGAAGCTTTCTTT.

This clone was counted only a few times. The J gene is TRBJ2-1, the V gene TRBV28; D not certain. Per the germline V gene, CDR1 is MDHEN and CDR2 is SYDVKM. The CDR3 has 14 amino acids. The ends were cut back, 2 bases at V and 5 bases at J, with 10 bases in the middle. CDR3 in amino acids: CASSLENGHNEQFF. DNA for the CDR3: TGTGCCAGCAGTTTAGAAAACGGTCACAATGAGCAGTTCTTC.

The rearrangement links TRBV4-1 to TRBJ2-7, with D tentatively TRBD2 (6 bases). V gave up 3 bases and J gave up 0 bases, with 12 bases separating them. The CDR3 length is 15 residues. CDR1 is MGHRA and CDR2 is YSYEKL in the germline V gene. CDR3 residues: CASSHTSTISYEQYF. In DNA form, the CDR3 reads TGCGCCAGCAGCCATACTAGCACTATCTCCTACGAGCAGTACTTC.

V usage is TRBV7-3 and J usage is TRBJ2-1, with 11 bases lining up with TRBD2. This CDR3 has 15 residues. After removal of 5 bases from V and 5 bases from J, the junction contained 5 bases not matched to a gene. CDR1 is SGHTA and CDR2 is FQGTGA in the germline V gene. CDR3 coding DNA: TGTGCCAGCAGCCCCTCTAGCGGGGGGAACAATGAGCAGTTCTTC. Residues: CASSPSSGGNNEQFF.

CDR3 nucleotides: TGTGCCAGCAGTTACTCGAGGGCTAACTACTATGGCTACACCTTC. It specifies CASSYSRANYYGYTF. The V call is TRBV6-5, the J call TRBJ1-2; D is undetermined. Germline V CDR1 and CDR2: MNHEY, SVGAGI. The CDR3 runs 15 residues. V gave up 0 bases and J gave up 3 bases, with 11 bases separating them.

The chain is built from TRBV28 and TRBJ1-5; D unclear. Germline CDR1 is MDHEN and CDR2 is SYDVKM. With 3 bases removed from V and 3 bases from J, the gap between germline ends came to 12 bases. This CDR3 region has 15 residues. The CDR3 protein is CASSFTRRVNQPQHF. The CDR3 DNA sequence: TGTGCCAGCAGTTTCACAAGGAGGGTCAATCAGCCCCAGCATTTT.

The V gene is TRBV10-3, the J gene TRBJ1-2, with TRBD1 matching over 10 bases. The CDR3 covers 17 residues. Trimming cost V 0 bases and J 0 bases; bases outside gene matches: 4. The germline V gene has CDR1 ENHRY and CDR2 SYGVKD. CDR3 sequence: CAISESGQGRTNYGYTF. The CDR3 bases are TGTGCCATCAGTGAGTCGGGACAGGGGAGGACTAACTATGGCTACACCTTC.

This clone was counted a single time. V and J are TRBV30 and TRBJ2-1; D not certain. Germline-derived CDR1 and CDR2 are GTSNPN and SVGIG (reference sequence). V was pared by 2 bases and J by 4 bases, with 6 bases between. The CDR3 length is 12 residues. DNA of the CDR3: TGTGCCTGGAGTTTCAGTTACAATGAGCAGTTCTTC. Protein sequence: CAWSFSYNEQFF.

V is TRBV6-1 and J is TRBJ2-1, with D uncertain. Trimming removed 2 bases from V and 2 bases from J, with 16 bases in between. The CDR3 extends over 17 amino acids. Germline V gives CDR1 MNHNS, CDR2 SASEGT. This CDR3 reads CASSERMGSLPYNEQFF. CDR3 in DNA: TGTGCCAGCAGTGAACGGATGGGCTCCCTACCCTACAATGAGCAGTTCTTC.

The chain couples TRBV19 to TRBJ2-3; 7 bases are a match to TRBD2. The trim removed 1 base at V and 3 bases at J, leaving 4 bases unmatched. Germline lookup yields CDR1 LNHDA and CDR2 SQIVND (reference sequence). This CDR3 comprises 15 residues. The CDR3 DNA reads TGTGCCAGTAGTATAGGCGGGGGTCTAACAGATACGCAGTATTTT. It is translated as CASSIGGGLTDTQYF. Together with reference TRBV19 and TRBJ2-3, the CDR3 gives the full variable domain: DGGITQSPKYLFRKEGQNVTLSCEQNLNHDAMYWYRQDPGQGLRLIYYSQIVNDFQKGDIAEGYSVSREKKESFPLTVTSAQKNPTAFYLCASSIGGGLTDTQYFGPGTRLTVL.

The gene calls are TRBV4-2 and TRBJ2-7; 13 bases fit TRBD2. Trimming cost V 7 bases and J 5 bases; bases outside gene matches: 5. The CDR3 covers 14 residues. CDR1 and CDR2 (germline): LGHNA, YNFKEQ. The CDR3 nucleotides are TGTGCCAGCACCGGGACTAGCGGGAATAACGAGCAGTACTTC. It is translated as CASTGTSGNNEQYF.

This chain uses TRBV7-2 with TRBJ1-2; 7 nucleotides line up with TRBD1. The germline CDR1 and CDR2 sequences are SGHTA and FQGNSA. V lost 4 bases and J lost 8; bases outside the gene matches: 13. The CDR3 extends over 15 amino acids. This chain's CDR3 is CASSSTPQGTDGYTF. The DNA for the CDR3 is TGTGCCAGCAGCTCAACACCACAGGGGACTGACGGCTACACCTTC.